This record looks at one T cell receptor (beta chain) sequence and its context. In its sample, this clone was seen once. Its recognized antigen is unknown. No quality values exist for individual bases; no much larger clone is one base distant. Library creation used the immunoSEQ multiplex PCR assay. Processing in the source paper ran as follows. A statistical classification framework was built to diagnose cytomegalovirus status from the catalog of TCR beta chain sequences. TCRdb took over this immuneACCESS table, retaining in-frame rearrangements with V and J assigned. Such tables are incomplete; in checked studies, under half of the missing clones stem from an unresolved V gene, and the remainder is unexplained. The DNA gave D and trimming, while V, J and clone size come from that table. Present in this sample are 250,000 to 400,000 clones, roughly 87% of which were seen just once. Together, the top ten hold more than 0.95% of the sample.

CDR1 and CDR2 (MNHNS, SASEGT) derive from the germline V gene. Including the terminal cysteine and phenylalanine, the CDR3 comprises 16 residues. Solely the CDR3 DNA is kept, with 48 bases framed from the first base. V and J are trimmed by 4 bases and 3 bases, and the gene matches miss 10 bases of the junction. The entry originates in a study of cytomegalovirus exposure and HLA in healthy donors (dated 2017 in TCRdb). With regard to the full study: According to a later analysis, the roughly 130 validation repertoires were produced on the same platform as the 680 or so repertoires of the first cohort. The study was designed to test whether signatures of past pathogen exposure could be identified by cataloging public T cell receptors. Besides the first cohort of hundreds of subjects, a separate validation cohort made up of 120 different subjects was used. To predict cytomegalovirus infection status, the study combined high-throughput TCR immunosequencing, statistical association of individual TCRs with disease status, and machine learning.

Donors formed part of the validation cohort, which comprised 120 subjects and was distinct from the first cohort of fewer than 750 subjects. Paper-wide results and their limitations: In vitro tests confirmed that three of the cytomegalovirus-associated TCR beta chains recognize cytomegalovirus antigens. A later analysis found that TCRs clustered in the first cohort also tended to co-occur in the approximately 120 validation repertoires, with approximately 93% of cluster scores above 0. Most TCR sequences were seen in very few donors, while some public TCRs were found in many individuals. All 120 or so repertoires were used to score co-occurrence in the validation cohort in a later analysis, because that analysis had no HLA typing for the cohort. In the study, approximately 160 TCR beta chains were listed as associated with cytomegalovirus. In both the original and validation cohorts, the classifier was reported to diagnose cytomegalovirus status with high specificity and sensitivity. The authors suggested that the approach could potentially be generalized to other disease states and immunological phenotypes.

The sequence was collected from a man aged 25 to 45 in good health and CMV-seronegative. Material for sequencing was PBMCs. In this chain, TRBV6-1 is recombined with TRBJ1-1, with 8 central nucleotides matching TRBD1. The encoded CDR3 is CASSALHQTGDTEAFF. The DNA reads as follows: TGTGCCAGCAGTGCACTACATCAGACAGGGGACACTGAAGCTTTCTTT.